Listed below are T cell receptor beta chains from one sample, sequenced in a study of a mutant IDH1 vaccine in newly diagnosed glioma. These receptors' targets are unknown. Produced via immunoSEQ multiplex PCR; TCRdb's table is partial and in-frame only. Of some 64,000 clones listed, less than 85% are singletons. This specimen consisted of PBMCs, obtained from a glioma patient whose treatment included an IDH1 peptide vaccine. The receptor source for this set is a woman between 45 and 60 years old with glioma. The CDR3 runs from the conserved cysteine through the conserved F or W. D genes are given only for firm matches. Clone sizes are given selectively: once, few, many, or a class where the clone is expanded.

J | size | D | V | CDR3 | DNA
TRBJ2-7 | NA | TRBD1 | TRBV7-2 | CASSPWTGGTYEQYF | TGTGCCAGCAGCCCTTGGACAGGGGGGACCTACGAGCAGTACTTC
TRBJ1-1 | NA | NA | TRBV6-6 | CASSQGQQNTEAFF | TGTGCCAGCAGCCAAGGACAGCAGAACACTGAAGCTTTCTTT
TRBJ1-1 | NA | NA | TRBV28 | CASSVRTREAFF | TGTGCCAGCAGTGTACGGACTCGTGAAGCTTTCTTT
TRBJ2-2 | NA | TRBD2 | TRBV5-4 | CASSRRTSGDTGELFF | TGTGCCAGCAGCCGGCGGACTAGCGGCGACACCGGGGAGCTGTTTTTT
TRBJ1-2 | NA | TRBD1 | TRBV6-1 | CASSELGTGANGYTF | TGTGCCAGCAGCGAGCTTGGGACAGGGGCAAATGGCTACACCTTC
TRBJ2-1 | NA | NA | TRBV19 | CASSPVWDSYNEQFF | TGTGCCAGTAGCCCCGTGTGGGATTCCTACAATGAGCAGTTCTTC
TRBJ1-4 | NA | NA | TRBV29-1 | CSAPGPGGLFF | TGCAGCGCCCCGGGGCCGGGGGGACTGTTTTTT
TRBJ1-5 | NA | NA | TRBV5-1 | CASSLVGGNQPQHF | TGCGCCAGCAGCTTGGTTGGGGGGAATCAGCCCCAGCATTTT
TRBJ2-7 | NA | NA | TRBV5-4 | CASSLDVYEQYF | TGTGCCAGCAGCTTAGACGTGTACGAGCAGTACTTC
TRBJ1-1 | NA | NA | TRBV7-2 | CASSLKGQDTEAFF | TGTGCCAGCAGCTTAAAAGGCCAGGACACTGAAGCTTTCTTT
TRBJ1-5 | NA | NA | TRBV28 | CASNPAGYSNQPQHF | TGTGCCAGCAACCCAGCCGGTTATAGCAATCAGCCCCAGCATTTT
TRBJ1-2 | NA | TRBD1 | TRBV19 | CASSDRGYGYTF | TGTGCCAGTAGCGACAGGGGGTACGGCTACACCTTC
TRBJ2-7 | once | NA | TRBV7-8 | CASSRASGEQYF | TGTGCCAGCAGCCGGGCCTCGGGCGAGCAGTACTTC
TRBJ1-2 | NA | TRBD1 | TRBV19 | CASRRRVGQGHGYTF | TGTGCCAGTAGGCGTCGGGTCGGACAGGGTCATGGCTACACCTTC
TRBJ2-7 | NA | TRBD1 | TRBV10-3 | CAINGTVPGDF | TGTGCCATCAACGGGACAGTTCCCGGGGACTTC
TRBJ2-5 | NA | TRBD1 | TRBV28 | CASSLLGTGDSETQYF | TGTGCCAGCAGTTTATTGGGGACAGGGGATTCCGAGACCCAGTACTTC
TRBJ2-7 | NA | NA | TRBV6-1 | CASSEVGRDKQYF | TGTGCCAGCAGTGAAGTAGGCAGGGATAAGCAGTACTTC
TRBJ1-1 | few | NA | TRBV5-1 | CASSFDRRIGAEAFF | TGCGCCAGCAGCTTTGACAGGCGGATCGGGGCTGAAGCTTTCTTT
TRBJ2-3 | NA | NA | TRBV27 | CASTSTDTQYF | TGTGCCAGCACGAGCACAGATACGCAGTATTTT
TRBJ2-3 | few | TRBD2 | TRBV10-3 | CAISERAGGGTDTQYF | TGTGCCATCAGTGAACGAGCGGGGGGGGGCACAGATACGCAGTATTTT
TRBJ1-1 | NA | NA | TRBV5-4 | CASSLDSSMNTEAFF | TGTGCCAGCAGCCTGGACAGCAGCATGAACACTGAAGCTTTCTTT
TRBJ2-7 | NA | NA | TRBV6-6 | CASSHSYEQYF | TGTGCCAGCAGCCACTCCTACGAGCAGTACTTC
TRBJ2-5 | NA | TRBD2 | TRBV5-4 | CASSPPGLAGGGTQYF | TGTGCCAGCAGCCCTCCCGGACTAGCGGGGGGAGGGACCCAGTACTTC
TRBJ1-1 | few | TRBD1 | TRBV2 | CASRQDRETEAFF | TGTGCCAGCAGACAGGACAGGGAGACTGAAGCTTTCTTT
TRBJ2-7 | NA | TRBD1 | TRBV2 | CASSYRDRGREQYF | TGTGCCAGCAGTTACCGGGACAGGGGACGCGAGCAGTACTTC
TRBJ1-2 | few | NA | TRBV7-9 | CASSLAGAANYGYTF | TGTGCCAGCAGCTTAGCAGGGGCCGCTAACTATGGCTACACCTTC
TRBJ2-4 | NA | TRBD1 | TRBV19 | CASSSPGQGSKNIQYF | TGTGCCAGTAGTAGCCCGGGACAGGGGAGCAAAAACATTCAGTACTTC
TRBJ1-1 | NA | TRBD1 | TRBV7-3 | CASSLEGEGATEAFF | TGTGCCAGCAGCTTGGAGGGTGAGGGGGCTACTGAAGCTTTCTTT
TRBJ2-7 | NA | TRBD2 | TRBV28 | CASSLSASGNYEQYF | TGTGCCAGCAGTTTATCGGCTAGCGGGAACTACGAGCAGTACTTC
TRBJ1-1 | many | NA | TRBV7-8 | CASSLFGGSPGVNTEAFF | TGTGCCAGCAGCTTATTTGGAGGCTCCCCCGGGGTGAACACTGAAGCTTTCTTT
TRBJ2-6 | NA | NA | TRBV19 | CASSTGVRSGANVLTF | TGTGCCAGTAGTACAGGGGTGCGGTCTGGGGCCAACGTCCTGACTTTC
TRBJ1-1 | NA | TRBD1 | TRBV19 | CASSLQGARTEAFF | TGTGCCAGTAGTCTACAGGGGGCGCGCACTGAAGCTTTCTTT
TRBJ1-2 | NA | TRBD1 | TRBV29-1 | CSVLRAGQGADGYTF | TGCAGCGTTCTCCGTGCGGGTCAGGGGGCGGATGGCTACACCTTC
TRBJ1-5 | NA | NA | TRBV4-3 | CVSSQEENSNQPQHF | TGCGTCAGCAGCCAAGAGGAGAATAGCAATCAGCCCCAGCATTTT
TRBJ1-1 | NA | TRBD1 | TRBV28 | CASRAAGTGIAEAFF | TGTGCCAGCAGGGCCGCCGGGACAGGGATCGCTGAAGCTTTCTTT
TRBJ2-2 | NA | NA | TRBV19 | CASKTQGTGTGELFF | TGTGCCAGTAAGACCCAGGGCACGGGGACCGGGGAGCTGTTTTTT
TRBJ2-2 | NA | NA | TRBV5-4 | CASSLTGPLTGELFF | TGTGCCAGCAGCTTGACAGGGCCCCTCACCGGGGAGCTGTTTTTT
TRBJ2-7 | NA | TRBD2 | TRBV6-1 | CASSEEGGGADEQYF | TGTGCCAGCAGTGAAGAGGGCGGGGGGGCCGACGAGCAGTACTTC
TRBJ2-2 | NA | NA | TRBV10-3 | CAIRETGNTGELFF | TGTGCCATCAGGGAGACAGGGAACACCGGGGAGCTGTTTTTT
TRBJ2-7 | NA | TRBD2 | TRBV5-1 | CASSLGLAGSYEQYF | TGCGCCAGCAGCCTAGGACTAGCGGGGAGCTACGAGCAGTACTTC
TRBJ2-7 | NA | NA | TRBV14 | CASSIGQTYEVQYF | TGTGCCAGCAGCATCGGTCAGACCTACGAGGTGCAGTACTTC
TRBJ2-3 | NA | NA | TRBV19 | CASNQMGTDTQYF | TGTGCCAGTAATCAGATGGGCACAGATACGCAGTATTTT
TRBJ1-1 | NA | NA | TRBV25-1 | CASSEIGHSGAEAFF | TGTGCCAGCAGTGAAATCGGGCATTCAGGTGCTGAAGCTTTCTTT
TRBJ1-4 | NA | TRBD1 | TRBV4-2 | CASSQATTGVTNEKLFF | TGTGCCAGCAGCCAAGCTACGACAGGGGTAACTAATGAAAAACTGTTTTTT
TRBJ2-7 | NA | NA | TRBV18 | CASSPLGRGRHEQYF | TGTGCCAGCTCACCACTCGGGCGAGGGAGACACGAGCAGTACTTC
TRBJ2-1 | NA | TRBD2 | TRBV5-1 | CASSQLTSGGAVGNEQFF | TGCGCCAGCAGCCAGCTGACTAGCGGGGGGGCCGTGGGAAATGAGCAGTTCTTC
TRBJ2-7 | medium-sized | TRBD1 | TRBV10-3 | CAIKPGQSYEQYF | TGTGCCATCAAGCCGGGACAGTCCTACGAGCAGTACTTC
TRBJ1-5 | few | NA | TRBV4-2 | CASSQTDQPQHF | TGTGCCAGCAGCCAGACAGACCAGCCCCAGCATTTT
TRBJ1-1 | NA | NA | TRBV5-1 | CASSPRTVNTEAFF | TGCGCCAGCAGTCCCCGGACAGTGAACACTGAAGCTTTCTTT
TRBJ2-3 | NA | TRBD2 | TRBV6-1 | CASSEAFLAADTQYF | TGTGCCAGCAGTGAAGCTTTCCTAGCGGCAGATACGCAGTATTTT
TRBJ2-3 | NA | TRBD2 | TRBV6-5 | CASSSSGGVDTQYF | TGTGCCAGCAGTTCTAGCGGGGGCGTAGATACGCAGTATTTT
TRBJ1-3 | NA | NA | TRBV9 | CASSVEGSSGNTIYF | TGTGCCAGCAGCGTGGAGGGCTCCTCTGGAAACACCATATATTTT
TRBJ1-1 | NA | NA | TRBV9 | CASSEANQGEAFF | TGTGCCAGCAGCGAGGCAAATCAGGGGGAAGCTTTCTTT
TRBJ1-5 | NA | TRBD1 | TRBV13 | CASSLRAGGDQPQHF | TGTGCCAGCAGCTTACGTGCAGGGGGCGATCAGCCCCAGCATTTT
TRBJ1-2 | few | NA | TRBV13 | CASSLGSSVNYGYTF | TGTGCCAGCAGCTTAGGATCAAGCGTTAACTATGGCTACACCTTC
TRBJ2-7 | NA | NA | TRBV6-6 | CASSLGTWYEQYF | TGTGCCAGCAGTCTTGGGACATGGTACGAGCAGTACTTC
TRBJ2-3 | once | NA | TRBV7-6 | CASSPRTDTQYF | TGTGCCAGCTCACCGCGCACAGATACGCAGTATTTT
TRBJ1-1 | NA | TRBD1 | TRBV28 | CASSLTGGSTEAFF | TGTGCCAGCAGTTTGACAGGGGGGAGCACTGAAGCTTTCTTT
TRBJ1-2 | NA | TRBD1 | TRBV2 | CASLRTGVSSGYTF | TGTGCCAGTCTCCGGACAGGGGTGTCCTCTGGCTACACCTTC
TRBJ2-7 | NA | NA | TRBV6-1 | CASSEVGTSYEQYF | TGTGCCAGCAGTGAAGTAGGCACTTCCTACGAGCAGTACTTC